The 15 T cell receptor beta chains below all came from one sample that was sequenced in a study of blood T cells in healthy people across ages. Through a sample-barcoded 5' primer and a J-beta primer mix, a second PCR was run for about 6 to 11 cycles. TCRdb re-analysed the 5' RACE reads in MiXCR, keeping a single row per CDR3 protein. The data contain around 850,000 distinct CDR3 sequences, 30% to 45% of them singletons. The sample consisted of blood. The receptor source for this set is a man aged 18-30 years in good health.

This clonotype showed up many times. V usage is TRBV4-2 and J usage is TRBJ2-1; D not resolved. V was trimmed by 0 bases and J by 4 bases, leaving 13 bases between them. The CDR3 is 16 residues long. Germline V gene sequence: CDR1 LGHNA, CDR2 YNFKEQ. The CDR3 sequence: CASSQDPSGQYNEQFF. For the CDR3, the DNA is TGTGCCAGCAGCCAAGACCCCTCGGGTCAGTACAATGAGCAGTTCTTC.

The chain recombines TRBV25-1 with TRBJ2-4; 8 nucleotides match TRBD1. The closer fit of TRBJ2-7 to the DNA end suggests the J call may be wrong. The CDR3 runs 14 residues. The germline V gene encodes CDR1 MGHDK and CDR2 SYGVNS. The CDR3 DNA reads TGTGCCAGCAGTGTGGACAGGGTGGTGGGCGAGCAGTACTTC. This sequence encodes CASSVDRVVGEQYF.

This chain joins TRBV27 and TRBJ2-2; D unclear. CDR3 length equals 15 residues. Germline V gene lookup returns CDR1 MNHEY and CDR2 SMNVEV (reference sequence). Trimming stripped 4 bases from V and 0 bases from J, with 9 bases between. The DNA of the CDR3 is TGTGCCAGCAGTTATTCTGGAACGAACACCGGGGAGCTGTTTTTT. Amino acids: CASSYSGTNTGELFF.

This clonotype was recorded many times. The chain uses TRBV5-1 and TRBJ2-3, with TRBD2 as a possible D gene (5 bases). The CDR3 contains 14 residues. Germline CDR1 reads SGHRS; CDR2 reads YFSETQ. V lost 4 bases and J 9 bases, leaving 18 bases between the germline ends. The CDR3 bases are TGCGCCAGCAGCCCTCCCCCCGACTACGAAACGCAGTATTTT. Protein sequence: CASSPPPDYETQYF.

V and J are TRBV7-2 and TRBJ1-2, with 7 positions matching TRBD1. Trimming cost V 2 bases and J 7 bases; bases outside gene matches: 10. Germline CDR1 and CDR2: SGHTA and FQGNSA. The CDR3 is 15 amino acids. In DNA form, the CDR3 reads TGTGCCAGCAGCTTAAGAACAGGGGAGTTCGGTGGCTACACCTTC. Its protein product is CASSLRTGEFGGYTF.

Details on this clonotype: A read error may be the cause here, since a much bigger clone is one base away. This chain uses TRBV2 with TRBJ2-5; no firm D call. With the DNA end fitting TRBJ2-1 better, the J assignment may be wrong. The CDR3 contains 15 residues. Looked up from germline, CDR1 is SNHLY and CDR2 is FYNNEI. CDR3 in amino acids: CASSEAGNPQETQFF. CDR3 coding DNA: TGTGCCAGCAGTGAAGCGGGGAATCCTCAAGAGACCCAGTTCTTC.

About this clonotype: The junction departs from the called germline gene at one end, perhaps through a read error. The chain recombines TRBV20-1 with TRBJ2-2; D is unresolved. Germline CDR1 DFQATT, CDR2 SNEGSKA (reference sequence). The CDR3 length is 14 residues. This chain's CDR3 is CSAREWGNTGELFF. The CDR3 region has the DNA TGCAGTGCAAGAGAGTGGGGGAACACCGGGGAGCTGTTTTTT.

This clonotype came up a few times. This chain links TRBV7-8 with TRBJ1-4; D gene unclear. The germline CDR1 and CDR2 sequences are SGHVS and FQNEAQ. Deletions cut 1 base from V and 0 bases from J, with 6 bases between. The CDR3 spans 15 residues. DNA of the CDR3: TGTGCCAGCAGCTTAGAAGACGCAACTAATGAAAAACTGTTTTTT. Translating gives CASSLEDATNEKLFF.

This clonotype was observed at least ten times. The chain is built from TRBV4-2 and TRBJ2-3, with a tentative D call TRBD1 (6 bases). CDR3 size: 15 residues. CDR1 is LGHNA, CDR2 YNFKEQ, per germline. The V end lost 2 bases, the J end lost 5 bases, and 14 bases lay between the germline ends. The CDR3 loop reads CASSQSWGHRDTQYF. The CDR3 DNA sequence: TGTGCCAGCAGCCAATCGTGGGGGCATAGAGATACGCAGTATTTT.

This clonotype was detected many times. This rearrangement joins TRBV30 to TRBJ2-1; D perhaps matches TRBD1 (6 bases). The ends were cut back, 0 bases at V and 6 bases at J, with 12 bases in the middle. The length of the CDR3 is 14 residues. Germline CDR1 and CDR2: GTSNPN and SVGIG (reference sequence). CDR3 DNA sequence: TGTGCCTGGAGTGTACACAGGGAAGGCAATGAGCAGTTCTTC. As protein: CAWSVHREGNEQFF.

As to this clonotype: A much larger clone sits a single nucleotide away, making a read error possible. The chain has TRBV7-2 and TRBJ2-1; weak D call: TRBD2 (6 bases). Germline lookup yields CDR1 SGHTA and CDR2 FQGNSA. The CDR3 is 13 amino acids. Deletions cut 4 bases from V and 6 bases from J, with 10 bases between. Here the CDR3 reads CASSWAGSNEQFF. In DNA form, the CDR3 reads TGTGCCAGCAGCTGGGCGGGGAGCAATGAGCAGTTCTTC. The variable domain in full, completed from reference TRBV7-2 and TRBJ2-1, reads GAGVSQSPSNKVTEKGKDVELRCDPISGHTALYWYRQSLGQGLEFLIYFQGNSAPDKSGLPSDRFSAERTGGSVSTLTIQRTQQEDSAVYLCASSWAGSNEQFFGPGTRLTVL.

The V and J genes are TRBV7-2 and TRBJ2-1; 8 bases map to TRBD2. V gave up 7 bases and J gave up 4 bases; unmatched junction bases: 15. Germline V gene lookup returns CDR1 SGHTA and CDR2 FQGNSA. This CDR3 spans 17 amino acids. The DNA for the CDR3 is TGTGCCAGCACCAGGCCTGCGCGGGGGGCCCTATACAATGAGCAGTTCTTC. Translation: CASTRPARGALYNEQFF.

This clonotype was recorded at least ten times. The chain employs TRBV29-1 and TRBJ1-2, with D possibly being TRBD1 (6 bases). V shed 4 bases and J shed 4 bases, with 13 bases lying between them. The CDR3 extends over 13 amino acids. Per germline, CDR1 SQVTM and CDR2 ANQGSEA. The CDR3, as DNA: TGCAGCGTTGGAAGGGACACACTCTATGGCTACACCTTC. Residues: CSVGRDTLYGYTF. Full variable domain (outside the CDR3, taken from reference TRBV29-1 and TRBJ1-2): SAVISQKPSRDICQRGTSLTIQCQVDSQVTMMFWYRQQPGQSLTLIATANQGSEATYESGFVIDKFPISRPNLTFSTLTVSNMSPEDSSIYLCSVGRDTLYGYTFGSGTRLTVV.

V gene TRBV7-6 combines with J gene TRBJ2-2; 9 positions agree with TRBD1. The germline CDR1 and CDR2 sequences are SGHVS and FNYEAQ. V trimming: 5 bases; J trimming: 1 base; junction bases outside the gene matches: 8. The CDR3 runs 17 residues. The CDR3 sequence is CASSGPTGGKNTGELFF. CDR3 DNA: TGTGCCAGCAGCGGACCAACAGGGGGCAAGAACACCGGGGAGCTGTTTTTT.

The V gene is TRBV28, the J gene TRBJ1-5, with D tentatively TRBD1 (6 bases). The germline gives CDR1 MDHEN, CDR2 SYDVKM. The CDR3 is 12 residues long. The DNA of the CDR3 is TGTGCGGGGGGACAAAGGATTCAGCCCCAGCATTTT. Translation gives CAGGQRIQPQHF.